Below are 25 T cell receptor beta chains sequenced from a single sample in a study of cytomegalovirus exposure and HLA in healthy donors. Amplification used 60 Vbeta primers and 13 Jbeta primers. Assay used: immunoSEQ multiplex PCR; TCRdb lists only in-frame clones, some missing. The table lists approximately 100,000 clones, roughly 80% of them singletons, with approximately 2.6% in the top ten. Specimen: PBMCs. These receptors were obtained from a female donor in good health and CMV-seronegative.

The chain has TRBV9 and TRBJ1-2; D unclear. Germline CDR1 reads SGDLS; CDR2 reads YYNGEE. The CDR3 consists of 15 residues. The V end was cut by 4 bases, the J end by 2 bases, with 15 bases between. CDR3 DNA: TGTGCCAGCAGCCCAAAGTCCAGGAACAACTATGGCTACACCTTC. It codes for CASSPKSRNNYGYTF.

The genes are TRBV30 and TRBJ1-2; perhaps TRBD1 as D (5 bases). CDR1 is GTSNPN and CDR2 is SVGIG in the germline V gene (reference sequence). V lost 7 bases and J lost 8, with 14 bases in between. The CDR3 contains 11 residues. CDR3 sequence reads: CALASGPGYTF. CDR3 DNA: TGTGCCTTAGCATCAGGGCCCGGCTACACCTTC.

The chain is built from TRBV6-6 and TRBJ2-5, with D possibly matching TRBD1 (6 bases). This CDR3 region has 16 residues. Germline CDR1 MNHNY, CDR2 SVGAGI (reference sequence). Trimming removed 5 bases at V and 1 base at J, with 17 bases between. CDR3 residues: CASSRDIPRTQETQYF. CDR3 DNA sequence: TGTGCCAGCAGTCGGGACATCCCGCGGACCCAAGAGACCCAGTACTTC.

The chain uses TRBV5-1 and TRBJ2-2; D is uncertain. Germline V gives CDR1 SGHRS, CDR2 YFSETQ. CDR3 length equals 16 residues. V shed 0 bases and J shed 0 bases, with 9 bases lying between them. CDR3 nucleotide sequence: TGCGCCAGCAGCTTGGGTCGCGCTTCGAACACCGGGGAGCTGTTTTTT. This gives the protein CASSLGRASNTGELFF.

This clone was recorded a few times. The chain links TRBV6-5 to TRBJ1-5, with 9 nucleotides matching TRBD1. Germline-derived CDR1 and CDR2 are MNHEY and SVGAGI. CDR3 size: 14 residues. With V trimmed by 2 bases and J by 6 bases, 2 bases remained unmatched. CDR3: CASSYRQGVQPQHF. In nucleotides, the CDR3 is TGTGCCAGCAGTTACCGACAGGGGGTTCAGCCCCAGCATTTT.

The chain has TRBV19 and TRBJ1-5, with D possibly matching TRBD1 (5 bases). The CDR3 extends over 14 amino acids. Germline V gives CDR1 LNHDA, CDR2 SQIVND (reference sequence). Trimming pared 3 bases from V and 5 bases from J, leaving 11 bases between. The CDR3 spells CASSIWGGDQPQHF. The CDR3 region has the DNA TGTGCCAGTAGTATTTGGGGGGGGGATCAGCCCCAGCATTTT.

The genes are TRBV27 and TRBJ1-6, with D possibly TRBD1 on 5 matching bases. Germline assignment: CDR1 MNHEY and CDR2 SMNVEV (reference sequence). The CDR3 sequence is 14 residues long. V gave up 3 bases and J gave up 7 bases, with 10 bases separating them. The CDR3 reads CASSLGQKNSPLHF. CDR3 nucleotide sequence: TGTGCCAGCAGTTTGGGGCAGAAAAATTCACCCCTCCACTTT.

The CDR3 nucleotides read TGTGCCAGCAGCCAGGCGGGGGACAGGGGGCGCTTGGGGGGCGGCTACACCTTC. Protein product: CASSQAGDRGRLGGGYTF. The rearrangement uses TRBV7-2 and TRBJ1-2; 12 bases are a match to TRBD1. The trim removed 5 bases at V and 8 bases at J, leaving 18 bases unmatched. This CDR3 is built from 18 residues. Per the germline V gene, CDR1 is SGHTA and CDR2 is FQGNSA.

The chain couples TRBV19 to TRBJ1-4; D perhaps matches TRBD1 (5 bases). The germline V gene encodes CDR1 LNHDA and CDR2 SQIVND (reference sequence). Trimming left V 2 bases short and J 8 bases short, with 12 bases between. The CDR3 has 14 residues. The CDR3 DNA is TGTGCCAGTAGTATAATCGCGTCAGGGGAAAAACTGTTTTTT. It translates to CASSIIASGEKLFF.

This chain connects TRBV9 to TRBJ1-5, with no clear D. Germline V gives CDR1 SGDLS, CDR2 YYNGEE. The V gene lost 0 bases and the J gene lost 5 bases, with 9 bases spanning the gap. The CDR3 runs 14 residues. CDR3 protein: CASSVGAYDQPQHF. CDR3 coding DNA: TGTGCCAGCAGCGTAGGGGCCTACGATCAGCCCCAGCATTTT.

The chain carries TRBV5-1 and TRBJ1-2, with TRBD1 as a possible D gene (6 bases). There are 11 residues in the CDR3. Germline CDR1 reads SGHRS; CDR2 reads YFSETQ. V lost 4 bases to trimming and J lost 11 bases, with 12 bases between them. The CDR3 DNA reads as TGCGCCAGCAGCGCACAGGGTGGTTACACCTTC. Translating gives CASSAQGGYTF.

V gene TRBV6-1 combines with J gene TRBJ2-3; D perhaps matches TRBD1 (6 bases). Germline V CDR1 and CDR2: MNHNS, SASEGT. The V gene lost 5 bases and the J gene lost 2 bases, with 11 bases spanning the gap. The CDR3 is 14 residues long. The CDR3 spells CASSKAGVTDTQYF. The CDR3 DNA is TGTGCCAGCAGTAAGGCAGGGGTCACAGATACGCAGTATTTT.

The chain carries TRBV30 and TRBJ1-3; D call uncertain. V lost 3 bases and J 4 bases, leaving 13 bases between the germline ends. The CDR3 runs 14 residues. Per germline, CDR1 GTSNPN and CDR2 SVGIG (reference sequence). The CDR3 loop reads CAWRRQVVGNTIYF. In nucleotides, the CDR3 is TGTGCCTGGAGACGGCAGGTGGTAGGAAACACCATATATTTT.

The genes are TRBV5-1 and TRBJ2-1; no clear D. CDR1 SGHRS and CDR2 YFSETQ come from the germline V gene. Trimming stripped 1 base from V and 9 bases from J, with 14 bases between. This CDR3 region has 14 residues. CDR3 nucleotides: TGCGCCAGCAGCTTGCCCGAGGAAGACTCTGAGCAGTTCTTC. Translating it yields CASSLPEEDSEQFF.

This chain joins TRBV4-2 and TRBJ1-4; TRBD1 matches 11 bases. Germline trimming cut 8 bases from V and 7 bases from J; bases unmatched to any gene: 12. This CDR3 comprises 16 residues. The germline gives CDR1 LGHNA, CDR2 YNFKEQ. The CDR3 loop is CASRERTGGVGEKLFF. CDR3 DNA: TGTGCCAGCCGTGAGAGGACAGGGGGCGTCGGTGAAAAACTGTTTTTT.

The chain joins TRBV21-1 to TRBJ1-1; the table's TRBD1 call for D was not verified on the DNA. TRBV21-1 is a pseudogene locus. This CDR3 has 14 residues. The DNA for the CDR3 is TGTGCCAGCGGAAAGGGGACAGGGAACACTGAAGCTTTCTTT. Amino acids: CASGKGTGNTEAFF.

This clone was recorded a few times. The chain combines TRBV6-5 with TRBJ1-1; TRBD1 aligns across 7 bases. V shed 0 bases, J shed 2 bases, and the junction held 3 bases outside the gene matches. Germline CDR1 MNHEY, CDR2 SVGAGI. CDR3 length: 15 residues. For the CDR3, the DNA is TGTGCCAGCAGTTACTCGGGACAGTTAAACACTGAAGCTTTCTTT. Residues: CASSYSGQLNTEAFF.

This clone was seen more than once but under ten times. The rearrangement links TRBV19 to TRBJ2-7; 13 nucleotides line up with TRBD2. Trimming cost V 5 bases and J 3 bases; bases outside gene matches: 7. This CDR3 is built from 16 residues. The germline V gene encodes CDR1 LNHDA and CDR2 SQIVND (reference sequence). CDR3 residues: CASSARTSGGRYEQYF. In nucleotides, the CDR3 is TGTGCCAGTAGTGCGAGGACTAGCGGGGGTCGCTACGAGCAGTACTTC.

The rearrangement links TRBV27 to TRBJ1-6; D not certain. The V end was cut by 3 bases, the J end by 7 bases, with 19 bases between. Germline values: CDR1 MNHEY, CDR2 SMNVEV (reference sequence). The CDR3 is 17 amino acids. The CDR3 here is CASSFSVLQTGNSPLHF. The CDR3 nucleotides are TGTGCCAGCAGTTTTAGTGTCTTACAGACCGGAAATTCACCCCTCCACTTT.

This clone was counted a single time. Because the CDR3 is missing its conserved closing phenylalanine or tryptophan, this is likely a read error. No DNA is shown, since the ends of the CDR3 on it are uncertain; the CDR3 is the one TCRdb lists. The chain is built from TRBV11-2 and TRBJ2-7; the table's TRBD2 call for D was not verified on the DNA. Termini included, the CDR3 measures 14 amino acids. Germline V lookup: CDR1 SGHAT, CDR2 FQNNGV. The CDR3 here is CASSLASSGAGPSP.

CDR3: CASSERDINQPQHF. In nucleotides, the CDR3 is TGTGCCAGCAGTGAACGGGACATCAATCAGCCCCAGCATTTT. The rearrangement links TRBV6-1 to TRBJ1-5, with a tentative D call TRBD1 (6 bases). The V end lost 2 bases, the J end lost 3 bases, and 8 bases lay between the germline ends. This CDR3 is built from 14 residues. Germline-derived CDR1 and CDR2 are MNHNS and SASEGT.

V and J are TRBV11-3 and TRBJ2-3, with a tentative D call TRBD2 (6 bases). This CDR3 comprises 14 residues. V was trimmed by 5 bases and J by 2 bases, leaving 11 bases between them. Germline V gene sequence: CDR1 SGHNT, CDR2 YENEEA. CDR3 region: CASSGDLNTDTQYF. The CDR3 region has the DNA TGTGCCAGCAGCGGGGACTTAAACACAGATACGCAGTATTTT.

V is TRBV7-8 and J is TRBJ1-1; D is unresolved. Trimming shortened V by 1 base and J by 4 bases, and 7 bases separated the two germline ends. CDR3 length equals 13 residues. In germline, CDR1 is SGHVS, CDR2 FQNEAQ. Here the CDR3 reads CASSLVRSTEAFF. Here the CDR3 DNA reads TGTGCCAGCAGCTTAGTTCGGAGCACTGAAGCTTTCTTT.

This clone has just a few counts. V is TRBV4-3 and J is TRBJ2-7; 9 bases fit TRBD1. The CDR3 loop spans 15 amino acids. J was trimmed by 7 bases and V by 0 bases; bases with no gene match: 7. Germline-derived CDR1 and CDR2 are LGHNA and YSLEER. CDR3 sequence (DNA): TGCGCCAGCAGCCAAGATGAGACAGGGGGAAAGGAGCAGTACTTC. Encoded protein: CASSQDETGGKEQYF.

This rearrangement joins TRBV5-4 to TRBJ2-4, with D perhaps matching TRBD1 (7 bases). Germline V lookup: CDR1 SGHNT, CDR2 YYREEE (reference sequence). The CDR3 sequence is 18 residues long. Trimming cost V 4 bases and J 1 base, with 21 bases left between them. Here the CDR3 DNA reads TGTGCCAGCAGCCCTGGAGGGGGCTTTACGTTTGCCAAAAACATTCAGTACTTC. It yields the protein CASSPGGGFTFAKNIQYF.